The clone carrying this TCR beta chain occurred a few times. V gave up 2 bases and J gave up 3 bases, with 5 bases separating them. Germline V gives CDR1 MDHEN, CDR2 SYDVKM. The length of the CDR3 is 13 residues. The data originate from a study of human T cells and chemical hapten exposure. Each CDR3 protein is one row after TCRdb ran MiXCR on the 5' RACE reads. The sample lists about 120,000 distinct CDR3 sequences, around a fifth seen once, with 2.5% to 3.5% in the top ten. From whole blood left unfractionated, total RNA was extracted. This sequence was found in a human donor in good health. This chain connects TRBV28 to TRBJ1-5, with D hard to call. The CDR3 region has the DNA TGTGCCAGCAGTTTAATCCCCAATCAGCCCCAGCATTTT. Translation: CASSLIPNQPQHF.